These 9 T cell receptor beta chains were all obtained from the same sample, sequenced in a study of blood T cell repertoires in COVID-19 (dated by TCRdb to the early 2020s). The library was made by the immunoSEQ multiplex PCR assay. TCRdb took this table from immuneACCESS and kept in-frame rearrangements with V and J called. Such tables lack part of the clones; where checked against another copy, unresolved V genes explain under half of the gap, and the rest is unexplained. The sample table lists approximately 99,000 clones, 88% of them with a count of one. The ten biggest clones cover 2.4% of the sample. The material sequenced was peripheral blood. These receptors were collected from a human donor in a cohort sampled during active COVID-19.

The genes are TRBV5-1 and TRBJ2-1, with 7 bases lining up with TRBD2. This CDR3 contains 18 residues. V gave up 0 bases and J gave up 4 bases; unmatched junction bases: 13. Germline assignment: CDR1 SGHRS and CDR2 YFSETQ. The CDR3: CASSLDPFGAGEYNEQFF. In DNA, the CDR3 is TGCGCCAGCAGCTTGGATCCCTTTGGTGCGGGGGAGTACAATGAGCAGTTCTTC.

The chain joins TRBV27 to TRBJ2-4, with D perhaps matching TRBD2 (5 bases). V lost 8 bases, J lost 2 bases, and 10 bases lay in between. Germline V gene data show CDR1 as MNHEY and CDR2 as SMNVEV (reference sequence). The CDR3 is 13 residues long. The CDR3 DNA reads TGTGCCAGCTCTCGGGGAACCAAAAACATTCAGTACTTC. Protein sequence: CASSRGTKNIQYF.

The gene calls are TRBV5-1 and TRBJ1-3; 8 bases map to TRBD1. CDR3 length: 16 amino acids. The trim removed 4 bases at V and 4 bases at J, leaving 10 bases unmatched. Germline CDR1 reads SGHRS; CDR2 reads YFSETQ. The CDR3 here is CASSPQGAQSGNTIYF. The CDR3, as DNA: TGCGCCAGCAGCCCGCAGGGGGCACAATCCGGAAACACCATATATTTT.

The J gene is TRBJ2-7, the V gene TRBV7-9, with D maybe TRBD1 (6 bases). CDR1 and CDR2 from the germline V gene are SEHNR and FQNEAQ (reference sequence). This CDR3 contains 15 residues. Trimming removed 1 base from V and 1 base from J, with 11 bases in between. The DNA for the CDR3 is TGTGCCAGCAGCTTAGGGCAGGGGAAGTCCTACGAGCAGTACTTC. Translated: CASSLGQGKSYEQYF.

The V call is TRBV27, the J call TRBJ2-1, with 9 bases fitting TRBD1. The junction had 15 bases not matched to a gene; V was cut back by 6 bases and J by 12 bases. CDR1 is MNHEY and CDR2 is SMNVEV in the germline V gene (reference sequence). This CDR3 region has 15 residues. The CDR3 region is CASSLGQGGTVGQFF. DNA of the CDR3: TGTGCCAGCAGCCTGGGACAGGGAGGTACGGTTGGGCAGTTCTTC.

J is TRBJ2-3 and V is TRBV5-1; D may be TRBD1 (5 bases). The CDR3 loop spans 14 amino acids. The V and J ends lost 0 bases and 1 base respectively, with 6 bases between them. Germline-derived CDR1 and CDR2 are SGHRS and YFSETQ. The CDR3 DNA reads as TGCGCCAGCAGCTTGGAACAGGGCACAGATACGCAGTATTTT. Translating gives CASSLEQGTDTQYF. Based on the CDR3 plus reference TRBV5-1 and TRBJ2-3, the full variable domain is KAGVTQTPRYLIKTRGQQVTLSCSPISGHRSVSWYQQTPGQGLQFLFEYFSETQRNKGNFPGRFSGRQFSNSRSEMNVSTLELGDSALYLCASSLEQGTDTQYFGPGTRLTVL.

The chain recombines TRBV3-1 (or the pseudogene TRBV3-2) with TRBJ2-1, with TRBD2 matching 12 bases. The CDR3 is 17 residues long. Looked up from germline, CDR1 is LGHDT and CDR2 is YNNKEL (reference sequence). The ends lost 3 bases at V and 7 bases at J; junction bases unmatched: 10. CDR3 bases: TGTGCCAGCAGCCAGGTGCTAGCGGGGGGGCCGAGGAATGAGCAGTTCTTC. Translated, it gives CASSQVLAGGPRNEQFF.

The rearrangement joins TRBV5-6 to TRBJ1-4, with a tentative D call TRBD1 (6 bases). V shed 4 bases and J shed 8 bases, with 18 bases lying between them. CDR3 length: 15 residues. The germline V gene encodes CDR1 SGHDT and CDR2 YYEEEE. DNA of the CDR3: TGTGCCAGCAGCACACTACAGGGTCTAGGGGAAAAACTGTTTTTT. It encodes CASSTLQGLGEKLFF.

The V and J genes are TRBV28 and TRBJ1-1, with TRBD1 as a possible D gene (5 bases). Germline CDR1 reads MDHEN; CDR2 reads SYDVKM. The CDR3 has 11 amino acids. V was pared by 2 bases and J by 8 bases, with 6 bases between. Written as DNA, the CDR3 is TGTGCCAGCAGTTTAGGGGCCGAAGCTTTCTTT. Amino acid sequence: CASSLGAEAFF.